The 11 T cell receptor beta chains below were found in one sample sequenced in a study of T-cell memory formation after mild COVID-19. TCRdb passed the 5' RACE reads through MiXCR, listing each CDR3 protein once. The table shows a few hundred thousand distinct CDR3 sequences, with just under 20% occurring only once. Material for sequencing was PBMCs or a T cell subset sorted from them (not recorded which). These receptors originate from a man between 18 and 35 years old who had mild COVID-19 (a few samples of this study predate the infection). Cell type and time point are not known.

This clonotype appeared many times. This rearrangement joins TRBV20-1 to TRBJ2-1; D unresolved. Trimming took 0 bases from V and 8 from J, leaving 17 bases between them. CDR1 and CDR2 (germline): DFQATT, SNEGSKA (reference sequence). The CDR3 totals 15 residues. The DNA of the CDR3 is TGCAGTGCTAGAGACCCCTTCAGGAAGGTAGATGAGCAGTTCTTC. Protein product: CSARDPFRKVDEQFF.

The chain combines TRBV15 with TRBJ1-1; TRBD1 agrees at 7 bases. CDR3 length equals 16 residues. Losses at the gene ends were 0 bases for V and 0 bases for J; bases not matched to a gene: 4. Germline loops: CDR1 LNHNV, CDR2 YYDKDF (reference sequence). The CDR3 DNA sequence: TGTGCCACCAGCAGAGAAGGGGGCGCCATGAACACTGAAGCTTTCTTT. This codes for CATSREGGAMNTEAFF.

V gene TRBV12-3 or TRBV12-4 combines with J gene TRBJ1-5; D is ambiguous. The CDR3 runs to 14 residues. The germline V and J ends were trimmed by 2 bases and 3 bases, with 8 bases remaining between them. CDR3 DNA: TGTGCCAGCAGTTTACGGCAGAACAATCAGCCCCAGCATTTT. Translated: CASSLRQNNQPQHF.

This clonotype was observed a few times. The J gene is TRBJ2-1, the V gene TRBV2, with D possibly called TRBD1 or TRBD2 (5 bases each). Per the germline V gene, CDR1 is SNHLY and CDR2 is FYNNEI. V shed 3 bases and J shed 0 bases, with 9 bases lying between them. There are 15 residues in the CDR3. The CDR3 DNA is TGTGCCAGCAGTGAGGGGGAGAGCTCCTACAATGAGCAGTTCTTC. The encoded protein is CASSEGESSYNEQFF.

V and J are TRBV28 and TRBJ2-1; 10 bases line up with TRBD2. J gave up 9 bases and V 8 bases, and 10 bases lay outside the gene matches. Per germline, CDR1 MDHEN and CDR2 SYDVKM. CDR3 length: 14 amino acids. CDR3: CASLGSGGSSEQFF. For the CDR3, the DNA is TGTGCCAGCCTCGGTAGCGGGGGGTCCAGTGAGCAGTTCTTC. The full variable domain, rest sourced from reference TRBV28 and TRBJ2-1, is DVKVTQSSRYLVKRTGEKVFLECVQDMDHENMFWYRQDPGLGLRLIYFSYDVKMKEKGDIPEGYSVSREKKERFSLILESASTNQTSMYLCASLGSGGSSEQFFGPGTRLTVL.

CDR3 sequence reads: CASRTEGAEAFF. The DNA of the CDR3 is TGTGCCAGCAGGACCGAGGGGGCCGAAGCTTTCTTT. This chain uses TRBV7-9 with TRBJ1-1, with 7 bases lining up with TRBD1. This CDR3 has 12 amino acids. J lost 8 bases, V lost 6 bases, and 6 bases had no gene match. The germline gives CDR1 SEHNR, CDR2 FQNEAQ (reference sequence).

Only a few counts were recorded for this clonotype. The genes are TRBV28 and TRBJ2-7; D unclear. V lost 4 bases, J lost 3 bases, and 13 bases lay in between. The CDR3 contains 14 residues. In germline, CDR1 is MDHEN, CDR2 SYDVKM. The CDR3 sequence: CASSSDGDFYEQYV. The CDR3 DNA follows: TGTGCCAGCAGTTCCGATGGAGACTTCTACGAGCAGTACGTC.

This clonotype was seen a handful of times. The chain couples TRBV30 to TRBJ2-2, with D unresolved. This CDR3 is 13 amino acids long. CDR1 and CDR2 from the germline V gene are GTSNPN and SVGIG (reference sequence). The CDR3 protein is CARSTEYTGELFF. CDR3 nucleotides: TGTGCTCGGTCCACAGAATACACCGGGGAGCTGTTTTTT.

This clonotype was seen at least ten times. The gene calls are TRBV12-3 or TRBV12-4 and TRBJ2-3; 8 positions agree with TRBD1. The CDR3 is 14 residues long. Trimming at V came to 7 bases and at J to 3 bases, leaving 6 bases not matched to a gene. CDR3 in amino acids: CASTGTGGTDTQYF. The CDR3 DNA reads TGTGCCAGCACCGGAACAGGGGGTACAGATACGCAGTATTTT.

This clonotype was seen only a few times. The CDR3 sequence: CASSLHYQPQHF. CDR3 nucleotide sequence: TGTGCCAGCAGTCTACATTATCAGCCCCAGCATTTT. The chain links TRBV12-3 or TRBV12-4 to TRBJ1-5; D is undetermined. V lost 5 bases, J lost 5 bases, and 7 bases lay in between. The CDR3 totals 12 residues.

This clonotype was detected a few times. In nucleotides, the CDR3 is TGTGCCAGCAGCCCCGGGACAGGGGGCTTTGGCTACACCTTC. As protein: CASSPGTGGFGYTF. The rearrangement uses TRBV3-1 and TRBJ1-2; 12 positions match TRBD1. The CDR3 loop spans 14 amino acids. Germline V gene lookup returns CDR1 LGHDT and CDR2 YNNKEL (reference sequence). After removal of 4 bases from V and 7 bases from J, the junction contained 4 bases not matched to a gene.